This paragraph covers one TCR beta chain sequence. These data are taken from a study of neurological immune-mediated disorders. Using its own MiXCR run on the 5' RACE reads, TCRdb lists one record per CDR3 protein. The sample has about 40,000 distinct CDR3 sequences, about 15% seen once. From germline, CDR1 is SGHAT and CDR2 FQNNGV. This CDR3 region has 16 residues. V lost 5 bases, J lost 4 bases, and 18 bases lay in between. The specimen sequenced was CD4+ T cells from blood. This receptor was obtained from a woman aged 55-75 years with HTLV-1-associated myelopathy (HAM/TSP). The gene calls are TRBV11-2 and TRBJ2-1; TRBD2 might be the D (7 bases). This chain's CDR3 is CASSRGAGVQYNEQFF. In DNA, the CDR3 is TGTGCCAGCAGCCGGGGGGCGGGGGTGCAGTACAATGAGCAGTTCTTC.